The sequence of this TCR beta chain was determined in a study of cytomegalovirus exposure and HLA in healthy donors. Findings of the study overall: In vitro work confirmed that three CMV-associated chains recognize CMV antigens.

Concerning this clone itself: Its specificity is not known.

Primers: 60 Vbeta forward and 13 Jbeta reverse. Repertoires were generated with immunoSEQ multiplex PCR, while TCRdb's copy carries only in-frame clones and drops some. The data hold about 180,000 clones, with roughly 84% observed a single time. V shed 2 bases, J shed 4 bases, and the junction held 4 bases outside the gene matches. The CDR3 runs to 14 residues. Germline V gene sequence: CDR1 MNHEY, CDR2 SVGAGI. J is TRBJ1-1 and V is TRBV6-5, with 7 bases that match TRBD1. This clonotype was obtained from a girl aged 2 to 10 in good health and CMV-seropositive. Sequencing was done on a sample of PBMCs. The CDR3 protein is CASSYDRVGTEAFF. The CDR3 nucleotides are TGTGCCAGCAGTTACGACAGGGTGGGCACTGAAGCTTTCTTT.